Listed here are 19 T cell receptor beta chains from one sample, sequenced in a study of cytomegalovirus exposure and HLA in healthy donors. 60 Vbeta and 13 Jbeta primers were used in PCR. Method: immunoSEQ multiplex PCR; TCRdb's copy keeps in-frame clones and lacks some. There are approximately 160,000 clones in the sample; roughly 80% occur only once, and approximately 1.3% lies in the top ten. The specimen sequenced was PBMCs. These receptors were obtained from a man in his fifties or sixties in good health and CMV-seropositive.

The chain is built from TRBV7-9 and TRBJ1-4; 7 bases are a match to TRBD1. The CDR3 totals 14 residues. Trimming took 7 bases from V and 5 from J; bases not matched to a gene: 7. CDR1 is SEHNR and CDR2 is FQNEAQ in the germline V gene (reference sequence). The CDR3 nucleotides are TGTGCCAGCAATCGGGGACAGCAGAATGAAAAACTGTTTTTT. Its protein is CASNRGQQNEKLFF.

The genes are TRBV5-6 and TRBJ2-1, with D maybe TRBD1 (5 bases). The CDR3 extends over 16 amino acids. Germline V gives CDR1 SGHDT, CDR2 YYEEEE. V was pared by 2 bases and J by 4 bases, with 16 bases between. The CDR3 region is CASSFFTGVGYNEQFF. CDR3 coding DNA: TGTGCCAGCAGCTTTTTTACAGGAGTAGGTTACAATGAGCAGTTCTTC.

In DNA form, the CDR3 reads TGTGCCAGCAGCTTAGAACCTAGCGGGGGGGTTCCAGAGACCCAGTACTTC. This sequence encodes CASSLEPSGGVPETQYF. The chain carries TRBV7-6 and TRBJ2-5; 12 bases match TRBD2. Germline V gene sequence: CDR1 SGHVS, CDR2 FNYEAQ. J lost 4 bases, V lost 1 base, and 7 bases had no gene match. The CDR3 runs 17 residues.

CDR3 sequence: CASSLSGTGSRSGYTF. DNA of the CDR3: TGTGCCAGCTCACTATCGGGGACAGGGAGTAGGTCTGGCTACACCTTC. The chain is built from TRBV18 and TRBJ1-2; 9 bases map to TRBD1. CDR1 and CDR2 from the germline V gene are KGHSH and LQKENI. V lost 4 bases, J lost 7 bases, and 13 bases stayed unmatched. This CDR3 contains 16 residues.

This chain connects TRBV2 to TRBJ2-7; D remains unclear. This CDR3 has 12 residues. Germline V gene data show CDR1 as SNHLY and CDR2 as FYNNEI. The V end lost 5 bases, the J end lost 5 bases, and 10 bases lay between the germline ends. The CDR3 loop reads CASSSLRNEQYF. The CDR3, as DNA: TGTGCCAGCAGTAGTCTGAGGAACGAGCAGTACTTC.

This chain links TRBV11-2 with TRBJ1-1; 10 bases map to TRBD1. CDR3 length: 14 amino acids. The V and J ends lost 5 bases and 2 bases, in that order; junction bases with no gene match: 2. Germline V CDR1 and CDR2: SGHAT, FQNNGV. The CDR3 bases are TGTGCCAGCAGCCCGACAGGGGGCAACACTGAAGCTTTCTTT. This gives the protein CASSPTGGNTEAFF.

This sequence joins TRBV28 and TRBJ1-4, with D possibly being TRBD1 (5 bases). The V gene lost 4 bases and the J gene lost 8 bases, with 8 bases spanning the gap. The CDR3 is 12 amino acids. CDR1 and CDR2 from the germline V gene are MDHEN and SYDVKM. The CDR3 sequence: CASSSRGEKLFF. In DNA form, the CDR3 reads TGTGCCAGCAGTTCCCGGGGGGAAAAACTGTTTTTT. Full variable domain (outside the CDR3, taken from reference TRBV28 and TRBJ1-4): DVKVTQSSRYLVKRTGEKVFLECVQDMDHENMFWYRQDPGLGLRLIYFSYDVKMKEKGDIPEGYSVSREKKERFSLILESASTNQTSMYLCASSSRGEKLFFGSGTQLSVL.

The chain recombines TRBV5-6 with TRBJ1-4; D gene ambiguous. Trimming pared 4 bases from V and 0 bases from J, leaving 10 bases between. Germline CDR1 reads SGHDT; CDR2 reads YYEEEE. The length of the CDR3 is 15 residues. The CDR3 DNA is TGTGCCAGCAGCCCCTCGGTTGCAACTAATGAAAAACTGTTTTTT. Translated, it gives CASSPSVATNEKLFF.

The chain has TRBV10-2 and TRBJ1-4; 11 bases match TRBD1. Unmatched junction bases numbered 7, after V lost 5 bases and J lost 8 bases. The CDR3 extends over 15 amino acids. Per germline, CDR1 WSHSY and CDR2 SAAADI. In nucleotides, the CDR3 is TGCGCCAGCAGTAGTCCGGGACAGGGGGAGGAAAAACTGTTTTTT. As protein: CASSSPGQGEEKLFF.

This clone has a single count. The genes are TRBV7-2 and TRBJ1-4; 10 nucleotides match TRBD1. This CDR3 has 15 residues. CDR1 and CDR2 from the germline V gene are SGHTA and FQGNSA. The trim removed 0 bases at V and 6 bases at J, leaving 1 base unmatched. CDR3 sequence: CASSLAGTGDEKLFF. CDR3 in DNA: TGTGCCAGCAGCTTAGCAGGGACAGGGGATGAAAAACTGTTTTTT.

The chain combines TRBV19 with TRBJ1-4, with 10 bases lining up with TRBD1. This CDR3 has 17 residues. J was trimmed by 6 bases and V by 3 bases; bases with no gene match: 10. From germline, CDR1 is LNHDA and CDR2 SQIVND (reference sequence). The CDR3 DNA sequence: TGTGCCAGTAGTATTTTTTGGAGTGGGACAGGGGATGAAAAACTGTTTTTT. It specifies CASSIFWSGTGDEKLFF.

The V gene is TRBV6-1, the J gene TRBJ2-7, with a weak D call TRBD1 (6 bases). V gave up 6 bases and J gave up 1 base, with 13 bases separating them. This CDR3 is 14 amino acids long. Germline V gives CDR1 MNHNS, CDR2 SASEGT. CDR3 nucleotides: TGTGCCAGCAGGGAGACAGGAGTATCCTACGAGCAGTACTTC. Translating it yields CASRETGVSYEQYF.

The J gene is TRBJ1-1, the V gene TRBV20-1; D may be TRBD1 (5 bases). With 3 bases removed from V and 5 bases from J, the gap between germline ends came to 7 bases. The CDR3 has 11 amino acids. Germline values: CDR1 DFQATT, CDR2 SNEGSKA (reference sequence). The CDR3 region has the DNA TGCAGTGCTAGGGGGCGGACTGAAGCTTTCTTT. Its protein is CSARGRTEAFF.

CDR3 sequence reads: CASSATGVREKLFF. CDR3 bases: TGTGCCAGCAGCGCGACAGGGGTGAGGGAAAAACTGTTTTTT. V gene TRBV9 combines with J gene TRBJ1-4; the match to TRBD1 covers 8 bases. CDR1 is SGDLS and CDR2 is YYNGEE in the germline V gene. This CDR3 spans 14 amino acids. The trim removed 3 bases at V and 8 bases at J, leaving 6 bases unmatched.

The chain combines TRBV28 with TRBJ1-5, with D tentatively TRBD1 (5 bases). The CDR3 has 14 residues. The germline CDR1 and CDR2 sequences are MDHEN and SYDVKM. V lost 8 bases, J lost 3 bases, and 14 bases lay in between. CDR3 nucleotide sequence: TGTGCCAGCGCGGACCAGGGCGCCAATCAGCCCCAGCATTTT. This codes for CASADQGANQPQHF.

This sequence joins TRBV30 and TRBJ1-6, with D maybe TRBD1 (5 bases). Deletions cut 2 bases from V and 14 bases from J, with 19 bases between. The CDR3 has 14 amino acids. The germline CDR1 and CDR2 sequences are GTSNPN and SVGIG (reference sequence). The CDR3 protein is CAWSKGLAVPTLHF. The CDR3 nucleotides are TGTGCCTGGAGTAAGGGACTTGCGGTTCCGACCCTCCACTTT.

CDR3 nucleotides: TGTGCCAGTCGGTTGGACAGGGGCTCCTACAATGAGCAGTTCTTC. Translation: CASRLDRGSYNEQFF. The chain combines TRBV6-1 with TRBJ2-1; 9 nucleotides align to TRBD1. CDR1 and CDR2 (germline): MNHNS, SASEGT. CDR3 length: 15 amino acids. V dropped 9 bases and J dropped 0; count of bases not matched to a gene: 6.

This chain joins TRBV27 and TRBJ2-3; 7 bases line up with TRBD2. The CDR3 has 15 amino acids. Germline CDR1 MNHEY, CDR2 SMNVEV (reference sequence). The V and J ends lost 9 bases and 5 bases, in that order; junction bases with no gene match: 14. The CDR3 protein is CASTPESGTIDTQYF. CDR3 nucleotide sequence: TGTGCCAGTACCCCTGAATCCGGGACTATAGATACGCAGTATTTT.

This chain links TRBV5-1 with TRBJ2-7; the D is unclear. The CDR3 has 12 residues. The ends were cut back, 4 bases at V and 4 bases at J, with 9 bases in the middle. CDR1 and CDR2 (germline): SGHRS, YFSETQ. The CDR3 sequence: CASSRGTYEQYF. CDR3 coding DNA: TGCGCCAGCAGCCGAGGAACTTACGAGCAGTACTTC.